Listed below are T cell receptor beta chains from one sample, sequenced in a study of cytomegalovirus exposure and HLA in healthy donors. Only in-frame clones appear in the TCRdb table, and some are missing; sequencing was by immunoSEQ multiplex PCR. The sample has more than 95,000 clones; 60% to 75% are singletons. Sequences were obtained from PBMCs. These receptors all stem from a man aged 55 to 69 in good health and CMV-seronegative. The conserved cysteine and the conserved F or W are not part of the CDR3 here. Size is omitted from some rows. Given values are once, few, many or a class for expanded clones.

CDR3 protein | J gene | V gene | clone size
ASSASGLYGYT | TRBJ1-2 | TRBV28 | -
ASRMGGRNQPQH | TRBJ1-5 | TRBV6-5 | -
ASSGDRAKPSYEQY | TRBJ2-7 | TRBV5-6 | -
ASSVSGTPSYEQY | TRBJ2-7 | TRBV9 | -
ASSLSLGVNTEAF | TRBJ1-1 | TRBV19 | -
ASSSRGGEAF | TRBJ1-1 | TRBV5-4 | -
ASSQTAYEQY | TRBJ2-7 | TRBV7-2 | -
ASSYTRGKSNQPQH | TRBJ1-5 | TRBV6-5 | -
ASSKTGSGLVSTDTQY | TRBJ2-3 | TRBV27 | -
ATSRDSGVGETQY | TRBJ2-5 | TRBV15 | -
ASSLVLAAYNEQF | TRBJ2-1 | TRBV28 | once
ASQGQTQETQY | TRBJ2-5 | TRBV12-5 | -
ASRKDYSGANVLT | TRBJ2-6 | TRBV9 | -
ASSAGTGNQPQH | TRBJ1-5 | TRBV5-4 | -
ASSLGTSNTEAF | TRBJ1-1 | TRBV7-3 | -
ASSAHQGTNTEAF | TRBJ1-1 | TRBV2 | -
ASSPTRDSSSGYT | TRBJ1-2 | TRBV7-3 | -
ASSQGRSGGAYEQF | TRBJ2-1 | TRBV4-1 | -
ASSLQGAKNIQY | TRBJ2-4 | TRBV7-9 | -
ASSLAGTQKETQY | TRBJ2-5 | TRBV5-1 | -
SVRDSSNTGELF | TRBJ2-2 | TRBV29-1 | -
ASSLGFTESYEQY | TRBJ2-7 | TRBV13 | few
ASSSFGTGERGANVLT | TRBJ2-6 | TRBV5-6 | -
ASSYSYRDRNTEAF | TRBJ1-1 | TRBV6-5 | -
ATSRDVSLAAHRY | TRBJ2-3 | TRBV15 | -
ASSQYINRGPNEQF | TRBJ2-1 | TRBV28 | -
ASGLVGVGYEQY | TRBJ2-7 | TRBV12-5 | -
ASSYSLDRSTDTQY | TRBJ2-3 | TRBV6-5 | -
ACKNPQGRNSGANVLT | TRBJ2-6 | TRBV30 | -
ASYREDDYGYT | TRBJ1-2 | TRBV28 | -
ASSKQRGPDYGYT | TRBJ1-2 | TRBV2 | -
ASSFPITPPGVLPSHLYGYT | TRBJ1-2 | TRBV6-8 | -
ASSFGQDTDTQY | TRBJ2-3 | TRBV5-1 | -
ASSLVGRSTGELF | TRBJ2-2 | TRBV7-2 | few
ASSPLGGHSPLH | TRBJ1-6 | TRBV28 | few
ASFSGSSYNEQF | TRBJ2-1 | TRBV7-9 | -
AWSFAGVGNTIY | TRBJ1-3 | TRBV30 | -
ASSTTGASQETQY | TRBJ2-5 | TRBV18 | -
ASSPRREGSTDTQY | TRBJ2-3 | TRBV11-2 | -
ASQGAWEGYT | TRBJ1-2 | TRBV6-5 | once
ASSLQDLRSNTEAF | TRBJ1-1 | TRBV5-1 | -
ASSRNRDRGGYT | TRBJ1-2 | TRBV6-5 | -
ASSSRDRDRAF | TRBJ1-1 | TRBV19 | once
SSSLTGLQPQH | TRBJ1-5 | TRBV7-9 | few
ATSRGSGSAGNTIY | TRBJ1-3 | TRBV15 | -
ASSLSSTSGEQY | TRBJ2-7 | TRBV7-2 | few